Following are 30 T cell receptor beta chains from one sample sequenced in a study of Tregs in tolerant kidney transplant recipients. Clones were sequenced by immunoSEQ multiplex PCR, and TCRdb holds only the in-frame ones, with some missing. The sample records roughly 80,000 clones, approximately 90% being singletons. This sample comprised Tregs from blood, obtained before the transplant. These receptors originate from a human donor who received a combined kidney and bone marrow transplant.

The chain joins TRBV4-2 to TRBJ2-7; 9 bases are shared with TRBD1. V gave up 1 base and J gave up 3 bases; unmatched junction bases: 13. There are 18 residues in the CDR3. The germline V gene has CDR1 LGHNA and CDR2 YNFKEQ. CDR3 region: CASSQAPSGTGKGYEQYF. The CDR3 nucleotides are TGTGCCAGCAGCCAAGCCCCCTCCGGGACAGGGAAAGGCTACGAGCAGTACTTC.

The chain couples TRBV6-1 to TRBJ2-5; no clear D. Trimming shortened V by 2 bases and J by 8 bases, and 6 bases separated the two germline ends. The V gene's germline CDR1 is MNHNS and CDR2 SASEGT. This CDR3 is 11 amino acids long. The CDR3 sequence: CASSEMDTQYF. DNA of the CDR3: TGTGCCAGCAGTGAAATGGATACCCAGTACTTC.

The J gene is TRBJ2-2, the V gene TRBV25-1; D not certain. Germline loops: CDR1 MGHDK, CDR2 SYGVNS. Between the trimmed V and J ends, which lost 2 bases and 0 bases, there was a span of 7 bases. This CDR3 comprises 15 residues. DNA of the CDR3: TGTGCCAGCAGTGAAACCCGGGCGAACACCGGGGAGCTGTTTTTT. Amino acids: CASSETRANTGELFF. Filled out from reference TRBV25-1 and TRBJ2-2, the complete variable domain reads EADIYQTPRYLVIGTGKKITLECSQTMGHDKMYWYQQDPGMELHLIHYSYGVNSTEKGDLSSESTVSRIRTEHFPLTLESARPSHTSQYLCASSETRANTGELFFGEGSRLTVL.

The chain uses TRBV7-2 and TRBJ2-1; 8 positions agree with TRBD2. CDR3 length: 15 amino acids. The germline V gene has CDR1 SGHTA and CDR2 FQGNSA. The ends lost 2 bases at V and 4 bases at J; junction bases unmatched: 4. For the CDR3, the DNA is TGTGCCAGCAGCTTAAGTAGCGGGACGTACAATGAGCAGTTCTTC. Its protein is CASSLSSGTYNEQFF.

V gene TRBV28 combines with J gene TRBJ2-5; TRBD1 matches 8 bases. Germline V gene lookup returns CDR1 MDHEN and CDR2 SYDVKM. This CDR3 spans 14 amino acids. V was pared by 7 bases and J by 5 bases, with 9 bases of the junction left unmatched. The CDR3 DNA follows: TGTGCCAGCACCGACACAGGGGGTGGGGAGACCCAGTACTTC. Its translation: CASTDTGGGETQYF. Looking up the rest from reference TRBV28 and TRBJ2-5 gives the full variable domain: DVKVTQSSRYLVKRTGEKVFLECVQDMDHENMFWYRQDPGLGLRLIYFSYDVKMKEKGDIPEGYSVSREKKERFSLILESASTNQTSMYLCASTDTGGGETQYFGPGTRLLVL.

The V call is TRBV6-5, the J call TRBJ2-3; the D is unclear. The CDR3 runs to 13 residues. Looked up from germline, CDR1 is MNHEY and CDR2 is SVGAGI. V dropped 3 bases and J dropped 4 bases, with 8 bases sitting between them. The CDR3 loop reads CASSYKGADTQYF. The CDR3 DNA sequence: TGTGCCAGCAGTTATAAGGGCGCAGATACGCAGTATTTT.

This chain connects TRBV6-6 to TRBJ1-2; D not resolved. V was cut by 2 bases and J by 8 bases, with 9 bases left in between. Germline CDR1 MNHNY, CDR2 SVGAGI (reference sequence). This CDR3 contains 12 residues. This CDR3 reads CASSYPVEGYTF. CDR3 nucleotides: TGTGCCAGCAGTTACCCGGTTGAAGGCTACACCTTC.

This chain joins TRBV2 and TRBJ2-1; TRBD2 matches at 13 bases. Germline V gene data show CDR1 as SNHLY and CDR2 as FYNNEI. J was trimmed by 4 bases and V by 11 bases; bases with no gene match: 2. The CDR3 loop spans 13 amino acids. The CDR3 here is CAGGLAGYNEQFF. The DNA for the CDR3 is TGTGCCGGGGGACTAGCGGGATACAATGAGCAGTTCTTC.

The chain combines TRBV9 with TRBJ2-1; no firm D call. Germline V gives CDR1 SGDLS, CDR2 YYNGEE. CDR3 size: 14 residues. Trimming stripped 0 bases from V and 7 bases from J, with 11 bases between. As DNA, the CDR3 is TGTGCCAGCAGCGTAGGGGCTAGACTTAATGAGCAGTTCTTC. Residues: CASSVGARLNEQFF.

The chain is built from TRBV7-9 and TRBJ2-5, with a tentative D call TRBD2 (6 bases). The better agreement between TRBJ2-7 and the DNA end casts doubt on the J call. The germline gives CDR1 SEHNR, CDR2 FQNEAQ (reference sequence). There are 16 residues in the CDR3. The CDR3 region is CASSLNMGGIWYEQYF. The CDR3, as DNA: TGTGCCAGCAGCTTAAATATGGGGGGTATCTGGTACGAGCAGTACTTC.

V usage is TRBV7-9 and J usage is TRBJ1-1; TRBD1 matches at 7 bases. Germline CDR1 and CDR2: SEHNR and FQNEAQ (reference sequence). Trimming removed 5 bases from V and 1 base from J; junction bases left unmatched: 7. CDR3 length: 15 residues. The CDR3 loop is CASSDRESRNTEAFF. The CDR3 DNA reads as TGTGCCAGCAGCGACAGGGAGAGCCGGAACACTGAAGCTTTCTTT.

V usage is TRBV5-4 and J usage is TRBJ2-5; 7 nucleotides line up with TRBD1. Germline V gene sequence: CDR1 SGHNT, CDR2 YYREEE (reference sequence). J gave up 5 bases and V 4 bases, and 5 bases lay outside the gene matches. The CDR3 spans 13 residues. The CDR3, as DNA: TGTGCCAGCAGCAGACAGGGACCGGAGACCCAGTACTTC. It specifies CASSRQGPETQYF.

CDR3 sequence: CAISWERAKSYEQYF. CDR3 DNA: TGTGCCATCAGCTGGGAAAGGGCCAAATCCTACGAGCAGTACTTC. The J gene is TRBJ2-7, the V gene TRBV6-5; D gene uncertain. V dropped 10 bases and J dropped 1 base, with 20 bases sitting between them. Germline V gene sequence: CDR1 MNHEY, CDR2 SVGAGI. CDR3 size: 15 residues.

The CDR3 is CASSVASGRPSYNEQFF. For the CDR3, the DNA is TGTGCCAGCAGCGTAGCAAGCGGGAGGCCCTCCTACAATGAGCAGTTCTTC. The rearrangement links TRBV9 to TRBJ2-1; 9 nucleotides match TRBD2. Germline lookup yields CDR1 SGDLS and CDR2 YYNGEE. The CDR3 consists of 17 residues. J gave up 0 bases and V 0 bases, and 4 bases lay outside the gene matches.

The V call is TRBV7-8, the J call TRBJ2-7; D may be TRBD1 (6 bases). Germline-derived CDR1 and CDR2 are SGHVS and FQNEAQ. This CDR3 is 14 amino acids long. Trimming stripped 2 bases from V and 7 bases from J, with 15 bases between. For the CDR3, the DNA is TGTGCCAGCAGCTTAAGGGAACAGGGTCGGGAGCAGTACTTC. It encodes CASSLREQGREQYF.

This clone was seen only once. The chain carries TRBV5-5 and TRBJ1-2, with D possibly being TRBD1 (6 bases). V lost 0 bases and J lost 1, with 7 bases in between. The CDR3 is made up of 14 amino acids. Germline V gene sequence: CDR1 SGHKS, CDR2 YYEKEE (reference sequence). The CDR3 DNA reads TGTGCCAGCAGCTTGGGACAGGTTAACTATGGCTACACCTTC. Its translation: CASSLGQVNYGYTF.

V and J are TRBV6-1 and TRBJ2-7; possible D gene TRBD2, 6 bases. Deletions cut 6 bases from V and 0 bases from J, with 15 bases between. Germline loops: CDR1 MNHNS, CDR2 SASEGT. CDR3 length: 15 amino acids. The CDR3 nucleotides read TGTGCCAGCAGGGTGGAGGGTAAAGGCTCCTACGAGCAGTACTTC. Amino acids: CASRVEGKGSYEQYF.

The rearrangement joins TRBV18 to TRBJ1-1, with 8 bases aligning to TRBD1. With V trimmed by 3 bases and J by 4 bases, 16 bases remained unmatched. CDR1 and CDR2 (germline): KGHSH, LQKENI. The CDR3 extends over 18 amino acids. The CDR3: CASSPYQQGQGQGTEAFF. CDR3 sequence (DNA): TGTGCCAGCTCACCGTACCAACAGGGCCAAGGACAGGGCACTGAAGCTTTCTTT.

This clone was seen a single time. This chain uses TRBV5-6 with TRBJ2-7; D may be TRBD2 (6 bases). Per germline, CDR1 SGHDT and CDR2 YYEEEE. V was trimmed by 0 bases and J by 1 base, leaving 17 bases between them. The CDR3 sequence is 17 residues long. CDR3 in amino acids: CASSLVLGGVESYEQYF. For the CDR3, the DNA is TGTGCCAGCAGCTTGGTTCTCGGCGGGGTAGAGTCCTACGAGCAGTACTTC.

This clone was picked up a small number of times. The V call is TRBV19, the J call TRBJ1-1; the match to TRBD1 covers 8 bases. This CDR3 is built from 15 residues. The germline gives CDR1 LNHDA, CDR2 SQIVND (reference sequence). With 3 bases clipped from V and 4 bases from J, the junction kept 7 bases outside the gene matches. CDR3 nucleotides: TGTGCCAGTAGTATGTTTCAGGGGGCAGGCACTGAAGCTTTCTTT. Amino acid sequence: CASSMFQGAGTEAFF.

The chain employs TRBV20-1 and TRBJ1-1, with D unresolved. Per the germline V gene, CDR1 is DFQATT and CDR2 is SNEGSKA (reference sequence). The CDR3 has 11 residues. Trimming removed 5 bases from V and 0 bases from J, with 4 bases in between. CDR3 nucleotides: TGCAGTGCTCGGATGAACACTGAAGCTTTCTTT. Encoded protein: CSARMNTEAFF.

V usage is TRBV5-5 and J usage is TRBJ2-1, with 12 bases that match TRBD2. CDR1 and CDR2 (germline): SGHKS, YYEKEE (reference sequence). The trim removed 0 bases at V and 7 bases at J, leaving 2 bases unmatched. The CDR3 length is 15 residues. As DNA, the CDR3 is TGTGCCAGCAGCTTGGAGGGGACTAGCGGGAATGAGCAGTTCTTC. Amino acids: CASSLEGTSGNEQFF.

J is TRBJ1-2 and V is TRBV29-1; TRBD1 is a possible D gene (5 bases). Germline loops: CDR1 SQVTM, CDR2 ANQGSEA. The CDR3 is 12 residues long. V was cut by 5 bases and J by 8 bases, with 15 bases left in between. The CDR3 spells CSVYDSPGGYTF. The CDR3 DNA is TGCAGCGTTTATGACAGTCCAGGGGGCTACACCTTC.

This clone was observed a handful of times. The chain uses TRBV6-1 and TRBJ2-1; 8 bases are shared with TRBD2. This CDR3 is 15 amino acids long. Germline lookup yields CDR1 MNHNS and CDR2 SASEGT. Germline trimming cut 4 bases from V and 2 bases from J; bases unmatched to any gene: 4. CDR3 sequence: CASSGVGLAYNEQFF. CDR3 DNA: TGTGCCAGCAGTGGGGTGGGACTAGCCTACAATGAGCAGTTCTTC.

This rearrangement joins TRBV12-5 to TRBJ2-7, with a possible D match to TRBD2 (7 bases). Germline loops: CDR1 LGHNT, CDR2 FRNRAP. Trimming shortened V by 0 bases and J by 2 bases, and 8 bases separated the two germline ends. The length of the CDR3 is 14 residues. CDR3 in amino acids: CASGLVGGPYEQYF. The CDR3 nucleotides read TGTGCTAGTGGTTTGGTGGGGGGGCCCTACGAGCAGTACTTC.

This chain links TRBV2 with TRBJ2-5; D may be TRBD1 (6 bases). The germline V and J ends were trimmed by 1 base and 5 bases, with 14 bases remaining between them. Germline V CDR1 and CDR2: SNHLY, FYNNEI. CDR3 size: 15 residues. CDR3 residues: CASSEVWGLDETQYF. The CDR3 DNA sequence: TGTGCCAGCAGTGAAGTTTGGGGGCTGGACGAGACCCAGTACTTC. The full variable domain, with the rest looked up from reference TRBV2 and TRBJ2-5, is EPEVTQTPSHQVTQMGQEVILRCVPISNHLYFYWYRQILGQKVEFLVSFYNNEISEKSEIFDDQFSVERPDGSNFTLKIRSTKLEDSAMYFCASSEVWGLDETQYFGPGTRLLVL.

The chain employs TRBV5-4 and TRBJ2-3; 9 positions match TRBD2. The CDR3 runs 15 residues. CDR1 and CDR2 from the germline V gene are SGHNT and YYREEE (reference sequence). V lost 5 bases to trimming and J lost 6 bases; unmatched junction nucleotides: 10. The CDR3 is CASRSLAGAGDTQYF. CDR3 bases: TGTGCCAGCAGGAGTTTAGCGGGAGCGGGGGATACGCAGTATTTT.

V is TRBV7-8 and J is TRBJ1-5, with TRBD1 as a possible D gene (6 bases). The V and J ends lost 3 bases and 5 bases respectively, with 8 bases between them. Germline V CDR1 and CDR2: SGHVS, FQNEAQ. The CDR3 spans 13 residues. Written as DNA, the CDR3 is TGTGCCAGCAGCTTTTCAGGGGATCAGCCCCAGCATTTT. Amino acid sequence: CASSFSGDQPQHF.

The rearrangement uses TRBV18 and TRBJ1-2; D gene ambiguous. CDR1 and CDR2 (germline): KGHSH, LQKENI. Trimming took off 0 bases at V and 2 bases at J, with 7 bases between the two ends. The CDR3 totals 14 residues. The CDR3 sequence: CASSPPSRNYGYTF. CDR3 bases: TGTGCCAGCTCACCACCCTCCAGAAACTATGGCTACACCTTC.

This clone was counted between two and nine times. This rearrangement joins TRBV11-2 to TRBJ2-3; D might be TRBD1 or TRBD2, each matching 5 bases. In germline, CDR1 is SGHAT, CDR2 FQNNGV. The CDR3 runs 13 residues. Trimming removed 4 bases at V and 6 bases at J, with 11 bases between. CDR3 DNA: TGTGCCAGCAGCTCCCCGGGACCGGATACGCAGTATTTT. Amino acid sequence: CASSSPGPDTQYF.